Each of the 13 T cell receptor beta chains below was sequenced from the same sample in a study of radiotherapy plus CTLA-4 blockade in lung cancer. Produced via immunoSEQ multiplex PCR; TCRdb's table is partial and in-frame only. Here the sample spans around 95,000 clones, roughly four fifths being singletons. The material sequenced was peripheral blood, taken from a patient treated with radiotherapy plus ipilimumab. These receptors all stem from a human donor with non-small cell lung cancer who had stable disease on radiotherapy plus ipilimumab.

V is TRBV30 and J is TRBJ2-2; 7 positions agree with TRBD1. There are 13 residues in the CDR3. Unmatched junction bases numbered 7, after V lost 5 bases and J lost 7 bases. Germline-derived CDR1 and CDR2 are GTSNPN and SVGIG (reference sequence). The CDR3 loop reads CAWDTGVNGELFF. The DNA of the CDR3 is TGTGCCTGGGATACAGGGGTGAACGGGGAGCTGTTTTTT. Combining the CDR3 with reference TRBV30 and TRBJ2-2 gives the whole variable domain SQTIHQWPATLVQPVGSPLSLECTVEGTSNPNLYWYRQAAGRGLQLLFYSVGIGQISSEVPQNLSASRPQDRQFILSSKKLLLSDSGFYLCAWDTGVNGELFFGEGSRLTVL.

This clone was recorded once. This chain joins TRBV30 and TRBJ1-5; maybe TRBD1 (5 bases). Trimming removed 3 bases from V and 5 bases from J, with 14 bases in between. CDR1 is GTSNPN, CDR2 SVGIG, per germline (reference sequence). This CDR3 region has 14 residues. The CDR3 spells CAWSGTRGDQPQHF. DNA for the CDR3: TGTGCCTGGAGCGGGACCCGGGGCGATCAGCCCCAGCATTTT.

V gene TRBV10-2 combines with J gene TRBJ1-6; TRBD1 agrees at 9 bases. Germline V gives CDR1 WSHSY, CDR2 SAAADI. After removal of 3 bases from V and 14 bases from J, the junction contained 8 bases not matched to a gene. CDR3 size: 14 residues. The CDR3: CASSDNRGQGTLHF. In nucleotides, the CDR3 is TGCGCCAGCAGTGACAACAGGGGGCAAGGGACCCTCCACTTT.

The rearrangement links TRBV4-2 to TRBJ1-1; D is unclear. Germline V CDR1 and CDR2: LGHNA, YNFKEQ. The V end lost 0 bases, the J end lost 4 bases, and 9 bases lay between the germline ends. The CDR3 covers 14 residues. This CDR3 is CASSQDPGATEAFF. CDR3 DNA: TGTGCCAGCAGCCAAGATCCGGGAGCCACTGAAGCTTTCTTT.

This clone has just a few counts. The chain employs TRBV5-5 and TRBJ2-2; D may be TRBD2 (6 bases). The germline V and J ends were trimmed by 5 bases and 1 base, with 12 bases remaining between them. The CDR3 length is 15 residues. Germline CDR1 and CDR2: SGHKS and YYEKEE (reference sequence). CDR3 residues: CASRAGLLNTGELFF. In nucleotides, the CDR3 is TGTGCCAGCAGGGCGGGACTCCTGAACACCGGGGAGCTGTTTTTT.

This clone was seen only once. V usage is TRBV6-6 and J usage is TRBJ1-5, with D perhaps matching TRBD1 (5 bases). Germline V gene lookup returns CDR1 MNHNY and CDR2 SVGAGI (reference sequence). Deletions cut 2 bases from V and 2 bases from J, with 10 bases between. The CDR3 sequence is 15 residues long. Written as DNA, the CDR3 is TGTGCCAGCAGTTACGGACAACAGGGCAATCAGCCCCAGCATTTT. This gives the protein CASSYGQQGNQPQHF.

The table lists this clone with a few counts. The genes are TRBV4-2 and TRBJ1-6; D is uncertain. The V gene's germline CDR1 is LGHNA and CDR2 YNFKEQ. V gave up 8 bases and J gave up 7 bases, with 12 bases separating them. The CDR3 runs to 13 residues. Here the CDR3 DNA reads TGTGCCAGCGACGAGAACGGAAATTCACCCCTCCACTTT. It specifies CASDENGNSPLHF.

The V gene is TRBV11-2, the J gene TRBJ2-3; tentative D call: TRBD2 (6 bases). The germline V and J ends were trimmed by 4 bases and 4 bases, with 6 bases remaining between them. Per the germline V gene, CDR1 is SGHAT and CDR2 is FQNNGV. This CDR3 is built from 12 residues. The CDR3 nucleotides are TGTGCCAGCAGCTGGGGGGCAGATACGCAGTATTTT. It translates to CASSWGADTQYF.

This chain connects TRBV7-3 to TRBJ2-1; 10 nucleotides agree with TRBD2. Looked up from germline, CDR1 is SGHTA and CDR2 is FQGTGA. V lost 0 bases and J lost 7; bases outside the gene matches: 3. The CDR3 sequence is 15 residues long. CDR3 protein: CASSLTPSGGNEQFF. In DNA form, the CDR3 reads TGTGCCAGCAGCTTAACACCTAGCGGGGGTAATGAGCAGTTCTTC.

This chain links TRBV9 with TRBJ2-3, with a tentative D call TRBD2 (6 bases). The germline V and J ends were trimmed by 0 bases and 6 bases, with 20 bases remaining between them. The CDR3 is 17 residues long. From germline, CDR1 is SGDLS and CDR2 YYNGEE. The CDR3 DNA sequence: TGTGCCAGCAGCGTAGCTAAGACGGTAGCTCGGGGGGATACGCAGTATTTT. This codes for CASSVAKTVARGDTQYF.

The chain employs TRBV6-5 and TRBJ2-7; no clear D gene. Germline-derived CDR1 and CDR2 are MNHEY and SVGAGI. CDR3 size: 13 residues. V lost 0 bases and J lost 6, with 9 bases in between. The CDR3 sequence: CASSYSIGSEQYF. The CDR3 bases are TGTGCCAGCAGTTACTCGATAGGATCCGAGCAGTACTTC.

This chain joins TRBV11-3 and TRBJ2-7; D ambiguous. The ends were cut back, 1 base at V and 6 bases at J, with 7 bases in the middle. The CDR3 loop spans 12 amino acids. Per the germline V gene, CDR1 is SGHNT and CDR2 is YENEEA. The CDR3 loop reads CASSLAVGEQYF. The CDR3 bases are TGTGCCAGCAGCTTAGCTGTCGGCGAGCAGTACTTC.

The chain joins TRBV9 to TRBJ1-5; 12 bases align to TRBD1. V shed 3 bases and J 6 bases; nucleotides not matched to a gene: 10. Germline lookup yields CDR1 SGDLS and CDR2 YYNGEE. This CDR3 spans 17 amino acids. CDR3 coding DNA: TGTGCCAGCAGCGGGGGGACAGGGGGCGTATACGGTCAGCCCCAGCATTTT. It specifies CASSGGTGGVYGQPQHF.